The clone carrying this TCR beta chain appeared a few times. Its cognate antigen is unknown. The sample is drawn from a study of T cells in Graves' hyperthyroidism and ophthalmopathy. Study conclusions and caveats: Researchers report that a 13 V-J model separated ophthalmopathy from stable hyperthyroidism.

TCR beta CDR3 sequences were amplified from RNA transcripts. First-round RT-PCR with HTBI primers amplified the TCR CDR3 region. TCRdb redid the calling of the multiplex PCR reads with MiXCR, one entry per CDR3 protein. The table lists hundreds of thousands of distinct CDR3 sequences, roughly 46% of them singletons. The diagnostic basis comprised clinical symptoms, serum thyroxine and TRAb, thyroid ultrasound and orbital computed tomography. The source of this sequence is a woman in her late teens or twenties with Graves' hyperthyroidism. The sequencing input was peripheral blood or thyroid tissue (not recorded which).

CDR3 region: CASSLGVSGRALYEQYF. The CDR3 DNA follows: TGTGCCAGCAGCTTAGGAGTTAGCGGGAGAGCGCTCTACGAGCAGTACTTC. The rearrangement uses TRBV7-9 and TRBJ2-7; TRBD2 agrees at 9 bases. The ends lost 1 base at V and 3 bases at J; junction bases unmatched: 10. The germline V gene encodes CDR1 SEHNR and CDR2 FQNEAQ (reference sequence). The CDR3 has 17 residues. Full variable domain (remainder filled in from reference TRBV7-9 and TRBJ2-7): DTGVSQNPRHKITKRGQNVTFRCDPISEHNRLYWYRQTLGQGPEFLTYFQNEAQLEKSRLLSDRFSAERPKGSFSTLEIQRTEQGDSAMYLCASSLGVSGRALYEQYFGPGTRLTVT.